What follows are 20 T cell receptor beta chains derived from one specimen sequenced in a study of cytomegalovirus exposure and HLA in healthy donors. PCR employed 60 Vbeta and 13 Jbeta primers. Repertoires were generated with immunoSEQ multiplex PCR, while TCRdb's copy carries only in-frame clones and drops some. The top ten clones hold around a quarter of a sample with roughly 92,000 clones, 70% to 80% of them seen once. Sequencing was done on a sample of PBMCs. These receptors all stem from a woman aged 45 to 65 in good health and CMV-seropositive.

CDR3 amino acids: CASSPTGTLDNEQFF. The CDR3 DNA is TGTGCCAGTAGCCCAACCGGGACTCTTGACAATGAGCAGTTCTTC. The V call is TRBV19, the J call TRBJ2-1; perhaps TRBD2 as D (6 bases). Germline CDR1 and CDR2: LNHDA and SQIVND (reference sequence). Trimming took off 6 bases at V and 5 bases at J, with 17 bases between the two ends. CDR3 length: 15 amino acids.

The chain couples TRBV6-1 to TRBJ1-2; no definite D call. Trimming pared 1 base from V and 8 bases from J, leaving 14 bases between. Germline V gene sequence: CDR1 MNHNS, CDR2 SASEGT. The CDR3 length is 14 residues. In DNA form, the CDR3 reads TGTGCCAGCAGTGAAGTTGGGCAGGAAGGCGGCTACACCTTC. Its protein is CASSEVGQEGGYTF.

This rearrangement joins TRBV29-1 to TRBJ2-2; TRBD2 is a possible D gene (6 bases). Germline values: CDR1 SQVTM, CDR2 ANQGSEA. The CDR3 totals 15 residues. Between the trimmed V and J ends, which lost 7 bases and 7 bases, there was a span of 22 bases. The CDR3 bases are TGCAGCGGGTGGGGCCCTAAAGGGACTCTCGGGGAGCTGTTTTTT. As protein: CSGWGPKGTLGELFF.

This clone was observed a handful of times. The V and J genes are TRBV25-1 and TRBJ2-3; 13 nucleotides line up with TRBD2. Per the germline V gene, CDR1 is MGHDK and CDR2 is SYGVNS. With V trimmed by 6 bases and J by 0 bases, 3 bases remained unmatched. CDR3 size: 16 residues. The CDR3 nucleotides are TGTGCCAGCAGAGGGACTAGCGGGGCTAGCACAGATACGCAGTATTTT. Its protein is CASRGTSGASTDTQYF. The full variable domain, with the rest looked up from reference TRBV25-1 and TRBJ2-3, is EADIYQTPRYLVIGTGKKITLECSQTMGHDKMYWYQQDPGMELHLIHYSYGVNSTEKGDLSSESTVSRIRTEHFPLTLESARPSHTSQYLCASRGTSGASTDTQYFGPGTRLTVL.

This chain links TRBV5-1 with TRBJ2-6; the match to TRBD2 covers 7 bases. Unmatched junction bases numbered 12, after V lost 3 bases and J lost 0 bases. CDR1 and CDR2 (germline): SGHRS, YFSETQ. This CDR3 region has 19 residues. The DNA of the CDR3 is TGCGCCAGCAGCTCTGGACTAGTTGACTATTCCTCTGGGGCCAACGTCCTGACTTTC. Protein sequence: CASSSGLVDYSSGANVLTF.

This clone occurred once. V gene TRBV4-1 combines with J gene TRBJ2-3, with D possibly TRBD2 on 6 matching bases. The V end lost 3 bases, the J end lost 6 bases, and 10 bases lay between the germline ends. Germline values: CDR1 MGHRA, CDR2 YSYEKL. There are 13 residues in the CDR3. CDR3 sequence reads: CASSHRLGDTQYF. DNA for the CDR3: TGCGCCAGCAGCCACCGACTAGGTGATACGCAGTATTTT.

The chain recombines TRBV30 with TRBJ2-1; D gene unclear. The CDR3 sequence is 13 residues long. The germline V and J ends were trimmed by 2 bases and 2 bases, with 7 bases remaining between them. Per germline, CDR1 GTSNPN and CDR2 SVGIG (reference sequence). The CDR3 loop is CAWSTETYNEQFF. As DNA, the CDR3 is TGTGCCTGGAGTACCGAGACCTACAATGAGCAGTTCTTC.

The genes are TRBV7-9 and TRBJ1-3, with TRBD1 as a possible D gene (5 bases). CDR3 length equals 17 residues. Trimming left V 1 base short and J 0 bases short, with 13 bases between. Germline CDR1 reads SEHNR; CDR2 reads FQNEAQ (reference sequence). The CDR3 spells CASSLVVGLGSGNTIYF. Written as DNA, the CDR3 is TGTGCCAGCAGCTTAGTAGTGGGACTGGGCTCTGGAAACACCATATATTTT.

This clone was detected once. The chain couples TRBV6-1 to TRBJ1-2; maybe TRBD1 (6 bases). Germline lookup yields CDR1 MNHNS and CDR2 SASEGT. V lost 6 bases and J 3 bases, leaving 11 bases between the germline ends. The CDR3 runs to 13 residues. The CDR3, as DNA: TGTGCCAGCAGGTTGGCAGGGGACTATGGCTACACCTTC. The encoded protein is CASRLAGDYGYTF.

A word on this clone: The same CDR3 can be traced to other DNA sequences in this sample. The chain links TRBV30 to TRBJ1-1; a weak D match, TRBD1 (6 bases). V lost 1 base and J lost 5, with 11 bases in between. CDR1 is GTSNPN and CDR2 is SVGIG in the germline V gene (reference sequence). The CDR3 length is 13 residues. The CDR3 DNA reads TGTGCCTGGAGTGCCGACAGGCGGACTGAAGCTTTCTTT. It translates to CAWSADRRTEAFF.

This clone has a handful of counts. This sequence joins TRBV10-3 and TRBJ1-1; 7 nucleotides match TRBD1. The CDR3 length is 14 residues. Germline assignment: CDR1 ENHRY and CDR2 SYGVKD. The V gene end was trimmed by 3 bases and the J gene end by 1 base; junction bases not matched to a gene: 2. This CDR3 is CAISDGTANTEAFF. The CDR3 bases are TGTGCCATCAGTGACGGGACAGCGAACACTGAAGCTTTCTTT.

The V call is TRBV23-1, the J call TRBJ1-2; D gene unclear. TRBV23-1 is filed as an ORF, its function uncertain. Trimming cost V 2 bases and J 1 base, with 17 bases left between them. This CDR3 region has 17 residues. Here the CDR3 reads CASSQMGECKLNYGYTF. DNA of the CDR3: TGCGCCAGCAGTCAAATGGGAGAGTGTAAGCTTAACTATGGCTACACCTTC.

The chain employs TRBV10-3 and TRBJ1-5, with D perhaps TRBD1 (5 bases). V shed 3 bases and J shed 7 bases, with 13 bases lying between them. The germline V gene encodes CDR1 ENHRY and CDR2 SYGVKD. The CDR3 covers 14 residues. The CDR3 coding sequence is TGTGCCATCAGTGATACGGGAGGGGACCAGCCCCAGCATTTT. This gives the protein CAISDTGGDQPQHF.

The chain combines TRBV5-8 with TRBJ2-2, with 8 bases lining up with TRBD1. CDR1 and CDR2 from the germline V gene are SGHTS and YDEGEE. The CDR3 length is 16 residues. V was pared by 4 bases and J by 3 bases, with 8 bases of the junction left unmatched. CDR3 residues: CASSPADRADTGELFF. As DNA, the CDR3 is TGTGCCAGCAGCCCGGCGGACAGGGCGGACACCGGGGAGCTGTTTTTT. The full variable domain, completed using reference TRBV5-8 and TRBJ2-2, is EAGVTQSPTHLIKTRGQQATLRCSPISGHTSVYWYQQALGLGLQFLLWYDEGEERNRGNFPPRFSGRQFPNYSSELNVNALELEDSALYLCASSPADRADTGELFFGEGSRLTVL.

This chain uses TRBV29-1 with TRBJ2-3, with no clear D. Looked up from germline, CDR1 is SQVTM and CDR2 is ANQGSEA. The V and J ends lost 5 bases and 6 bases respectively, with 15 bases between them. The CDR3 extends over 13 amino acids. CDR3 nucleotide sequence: TGCAGCGTTAGTAGCAACTCAAGGGATACGCAGTATTTT. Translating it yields CSVSSNSRDTQYF.

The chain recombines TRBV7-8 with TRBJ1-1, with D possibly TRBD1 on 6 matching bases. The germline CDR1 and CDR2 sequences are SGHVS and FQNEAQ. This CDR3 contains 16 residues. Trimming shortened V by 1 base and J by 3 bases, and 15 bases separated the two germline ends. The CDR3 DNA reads TGTGCCAGCAGCTTAGGGTCCCAGGGGAGGGACACTGAAGCTTTCTTT. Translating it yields CASSLGSQGRDTEAFF.

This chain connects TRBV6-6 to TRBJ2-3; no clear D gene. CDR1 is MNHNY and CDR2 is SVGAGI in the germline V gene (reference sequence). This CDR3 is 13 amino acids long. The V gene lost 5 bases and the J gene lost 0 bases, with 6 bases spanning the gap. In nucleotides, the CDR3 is TGTGCCAGCAGTCGGTGGAGCACAGATACGCAGTATTTT. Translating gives CASSRWSTDTQYF.

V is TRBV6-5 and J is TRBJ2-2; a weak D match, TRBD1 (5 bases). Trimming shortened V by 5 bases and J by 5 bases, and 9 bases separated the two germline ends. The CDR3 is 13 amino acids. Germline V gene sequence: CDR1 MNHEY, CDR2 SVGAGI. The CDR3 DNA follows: TGTGCCAGCAGTCAGGGTGTAACCGGGGAGCTGTTTTTT. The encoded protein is CASSQGVTGELFF.

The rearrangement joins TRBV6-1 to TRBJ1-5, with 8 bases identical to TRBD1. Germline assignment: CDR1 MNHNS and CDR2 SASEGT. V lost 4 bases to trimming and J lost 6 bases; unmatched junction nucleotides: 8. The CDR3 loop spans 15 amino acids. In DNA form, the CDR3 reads TGTGCCAGCAGTGCCGGACAGGGAATCGGTCAGCCCCAGCATTTT. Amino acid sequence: CASSAGQGIGQPQHF.

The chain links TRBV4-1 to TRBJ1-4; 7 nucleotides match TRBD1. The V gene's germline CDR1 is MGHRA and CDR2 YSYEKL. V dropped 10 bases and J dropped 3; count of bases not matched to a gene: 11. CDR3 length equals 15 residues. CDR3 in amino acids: CAIRPTGTANEKLFF. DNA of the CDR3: TGCGCCATCAGACCAACCGGGACAGCTAATGAAAAACTGTTTTTT.